Listed below are T cell receptor beta chains from one sample, sequenced in a study of beta chain features in type 1 diabetes. TCRdb's copy holds only in-frame clones and misses some; the assay was immunoSEQ multiplex PCR. The table lists about 270,000 clones, 13% to 15% of them singletons. The sample consisted of naive CD4+ T cells from blood. Receptors were obtained from a man aged 25 to 40 with type 1 diabetes. The CDR3 runs from the conserved cysteine through the conserved F or W. Each record gives: V gene, D gene, J gene, clone size, CDR3 protein, CDR3 DNA. A D gene is named only where the DNA matches it firmly. The size field is filled for only some rows; it gives once, few, many or a size class.

TRBV5-1,TRBD2,TRBJ2-5,.,CASSPVAGGPGETQYF,TGCGCCAGCAGCCCCGTAGCGGGAGGGCCGGGGGAGACCCAGTACTTC
TRBV25-1,TRBD2,TRBJ2-1,.,CASSELGLAGDNEQFF,TGTGCCAGCAGTGAGCTGGGGCTAGCGGGAGACAATGAGCAGTTCTTC
TRBV19,TRBD1,TRBJ1-5,.,CASSVTLGQGNQPQHF,TGTGCCAGTAGTGTAACCTTGGGACAGGGCAATCAGCCCCAGCATTTT
TRBV29-1,.,TRBJ2-3,.,CSVAGSKEGTDTQYF,TGCAGCGTTGCCGGGTCTAAGGAGGGCACAGATACGCAGTATTTT
TRBV7-2,.,TRBJ2-4,.,CASSPSPTSINNIQYF,TGTGCCAGCAGCCCCTCCCCCACATCAATTAATAACATTCAGTACTTC
TRBV11-1,.,TRBJ1-1,.,CASSLGQTHAEAFF,TGTGCCAGCAGCTTAGGACAGACCCACGCTGAAGCTTTCTTT
TRBV7-3,.,TRBJ2-1,few,CASSSRQGGQFF,TGTGCCAGCAGCTCCCGGCAGGGAGGGCAGTTCTTC
TRBV9,.,TRBJ2-1,.,CASSSMTSLYNEQFF,TGTGCCAGCAGCTCTATGACTAGTTTGTACAATGAGCAGTTCTTC
TRBV9,.,TRBJ1-1,few,CASSVEQNTEAFF,TGTGCCAGCAGCGTAGAACAGAACACTGAAGCTTTCTTT
TRBV9,TRBD1,TRBJ2-4,.,CASSPQGAGPAKNIQYF,TGTGCCAGCAGCCCTCAGGGGGCGGGCCCAGCCAAAAACATTCAGTACTTC
TRBV5-1,TRBD1,TRBJ1-1,.,CASSVGQGWAFF,TGCGCCAGCAGCGTTGGACAGGGCTGGGCTTTCTTT
TRBV5-1,TRBD2,TRBJ2-3,once,CASSSPGLAGTDTQYF,TGCGCCAGCAGCTCACCAGGACTAGCGGGCACAGATACGCAGTATTTT
TRBV5-1,.,TRBJ2-5,few,CASSLEANQETQYF,TGCGCCAGCAGCTTGGAAGCTAACCAAGAGACCCAGTACTTC
TRBV7-3,TRBD1,TRBJ2-6,.,CASSFSSLGQGPSGANVLTF,TGTGCCAGCAGCTTTTCTAGTCTGGGACAGGGTCCGTCTGGGGCCAACGTCCTGACTTTC
TRBV28,TRBD2,TRBJ2-4,.,CASSSGTSSAKNIQYF,TGTGCCAGCAGTTCCGGGACTAGCTCAGCCAAAAACATTCAGTACTTC
TRBV4-2,.,TRBJ2-1,few,CASSQDLTIGGEQFF,TGTGCCAGCAGCCAAGATCTTACTATAGGGGGTGAGCAGTTCTTC
TRBV11-2,.,TRBJ2-1,.,CASSSPGILNEQFF,TGTGCCAGCAGCTCCCCGGGGATCCTTAATGAGCAGTTCTTC
TRBV5-1,.,TRBJ2-3,.,CASRAAATDTQYF,TGCGCCAGCAGGGCAGCGGCCACAGATACGCAGTATTTT
TRBV18,.,TRBJ1-4,few,CASSQTRGEKLFF,TGTGCCAGCTCACAAACCAGGGGTGAAAAACTGTTTTTT
TRBV30,.,TRBJ2-5,.,CAWSVTRGGAETQYF,TGTGCCTGGAGTGTCACTCGCGGTGGCGCAGAGACCCAGTACTTC
TRBV5-6,.,TRBJ2-3,.,CASSSQGLLSDTQYF,TGTGCCAGCAGCTCGCAGGGACTGCTATCAGATACGCAGTATTTT
TRBV7-2,.,TRBJ1-2,.,CASSPPGYGYTF,TGTGCCAGCAGCCCACCCGGTTATGGCTACACCTTC
TRBV19,.,TRBJ1-5,.,CASSNLNQPQHF,TGTGCCAGTAGTAATTTAAATCAGCCCCAGCATTTT
TRBV9,TRBD1,TRBJ1-1,few,CASSGTGDTEAFF,TGTGCCAGCAGCGGGACAGGGGACACTGAAGCTTTCTTT
TRBV5-1,.,TRBJ1-1,.,CASSLERHTEAFF,TGCGCCAGCAGCTTGGAGCGGCACACTGAAGCTTTCTTT
TRBV27,TRBD1,TRBJ2-7,.,CASSRQGTYEQYF,TGTGCCAGCAGCCGACAGGGGACCTACGAGCAGTACTTC
TRBV29-1,.,TRBJ2-1,few,CSVAGWSGDSYNEQFF,TGCAGCGTTGCGGGGTGGAGCGGAGACTCCTACAATGAGCAGTTCTTC
TRBV7-9,.,TRBJ2-5,.,CASSPRDLQETQYF,TGTGCCAGCAGCCCCCGGGACTTACAAGAGACCCAGTACTTC
TRBV28,.,TRBJ1-2,.,CASSLDSLYGYTF,TGTGCCAGCAGTTTGGACAGCCTCTATGGCTACACCTTC
TRBV29-1,TRBD1,TRBJ2-3,few,CSVNRGRADTQYF,TGCAGCGTCAACAGGGGGCGCGCAGATACGCAGTATTTT
TRBV7-3,TRBD1,TRBJ1-1,few,CASSGTGGNTEAFF,TGTGCCAGCAGCGGGACAGGGGGGAACACTGAAGCTTTCTTT
TRBV28,TRBD2,TRBJ2-4,.,CASSLGDYRNIQYF,TGTGCCAGCAGTTTGGGGGACTACAGAAACATTCAGTACTTC
TRBV9,TRBD2,TRBJ2-7,.,CASSVASGLAPGEQYF,TGTGCCAGCAGCGTAGCTTCGGGACTAGCGCCGGGCGAGCAGTACTTC
TRBV5-4,.,TRBJ2-5,few,CASSRLLSGQETQYF,TGTGCCAGCAGCCGACTGCTTAGCGGACAAGAGACCCAGTACTTC
TRBV6-1,.,TRBJ2-7,few,CASGGSIYEQYF,TGTGCCAGTGGGGGCTCTATATACGAGCAGTACTTC
TRBV27,.,TRBJ2-5,few,CASSPNGGRETQYF,TGTGCCAGCAGCCCTAACGGAGGCCGGGAGACCCAGTACTTC
TRBV6-4,TRBD2,TRBJ2-1,few,CASSSTSGNEQFF,TGTGCCAGCAGTTCTACTAGCGGCAATGAGCAGTTCTTC
TRBV18,TRBD1,TRBJ2-2,.,CASSQWDRQTTGELFF,TGTGCCAGCTCGCAATGGGACAGGCAAACCACCGGGGAGCTGTTTTTT
TRBV9,.,TRBJ2-1,.,CASSVGNKEQFF,TGTGCCAGCAGCGTAGGAAACAAGGAGCAGTTCTTC
TRBV5-1,.,TRBJ1-2,.,CASSPGDRTNYGYTF,TGCGCCAGCAGCCCCGGAGACAGGACTAACTATGGCTACACCTTC
TRBV29-1,TRBD2,TRBJ2-5,.,CSVSSGSYETQYF,TGCAGCGTGAGTAGCGGGAGCTACGAGACCCAGTACTTC
TRBV18,.,TRBJ2-5,few,CASSPTGQTQETQYF,TGTGCCAGCTCACCAACGGGACAAACCCAAGAGACCCAGTACTTC
TRBV30,.,TRBJ2-1,few,CAWSGDISNEQFF,TGTGCCTGGTCCGGGGACATTTCAAATGAGCAGTTCTTC
TRBV15,.,TRBJ2-5,few,CATSRDRAQETQYF,TGTGCCACCAGCAGAGATCGAGCGCAGGAGACCCAGTACTTC
TRBV20-1,.,TRBJ2-1,few,CSAYWYGEQFF,TGCAGTGCCTACTGGTACGGGGAGCAGTTCTTC
TRBV29-1,.,TRBJ2-1,few,CSVEDRMWTVSYNEQFF,TGCAGCGTTGAAGATCGGATGTGGACAGTATCCTACAATGAGCAGTTCTTC
TRBV28,TRBD1,TRBJ2-7,.,CASRDRESEQYF,TGTGCCAGCAGGGACAGGGAGTCCGAGCAGTACTTC
TRBV25-1,TRBD1,TRBJ2-7,few,CASRRQGAEEQYF,TGTGCCAGCAGAAGACAGGGGGCGGAGGAGCAGTACTTC
TRBV7-9,TRBD2,TRBJ2-7,few,CASSSLAGGTYEQYF,TGTGCCAGCAGCTCACTAGCGGGAGGCACCTACGAGCAGTACTTC
TRBV5-4,TRBD2,TRBJ2-5,.,CASSQETSGQETQYF,TGTGCCAGCAGCCAAGAAACTAGCGGACAAGAGACCCAGTACTTC
TRBV4-2,TRBD2,TRBJ2-3,.,CASSQDPTSVDTDTQYF,TGTGCCAGCAGCCAAGACCCCACTAGCGTTGACACAGATACGCAGTATTTT
TRBV4-3,TRBD2,TRBJ2-3,few,CASSQGASGSTDTQYF,TGCGCCAGCAGCCAAGGAGCTAGCGGATCCACAGATACGCAGTATTTT
TRBV7-2,.,TRBJ1-1,few,CASSLRGADTEAFF,TGTGCCAGCAGCTTACGGGGGGCCGACACTGAAGCTTTCTTT